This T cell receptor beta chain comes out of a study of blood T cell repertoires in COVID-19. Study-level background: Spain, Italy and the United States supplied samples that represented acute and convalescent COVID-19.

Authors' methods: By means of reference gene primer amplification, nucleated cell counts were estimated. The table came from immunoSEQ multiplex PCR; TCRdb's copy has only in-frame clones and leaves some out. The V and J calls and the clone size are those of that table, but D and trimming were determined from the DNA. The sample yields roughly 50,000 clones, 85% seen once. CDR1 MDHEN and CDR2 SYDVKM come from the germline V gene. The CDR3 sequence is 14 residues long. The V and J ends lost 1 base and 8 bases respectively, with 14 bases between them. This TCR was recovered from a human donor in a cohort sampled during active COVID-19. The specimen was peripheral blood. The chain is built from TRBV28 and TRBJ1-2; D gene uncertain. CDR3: CASSLSMQAWGYTF. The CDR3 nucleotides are TGTGCCAGCAGTTTATCGATGCAGGCTTGGGGCTACACCTTC.